This T cell receptor (beta chain) was sequenced in a study of technical replicates of blood from a handful of donors. There are 14 residues in the CDR3. Germline CDR1 is SGHTA and CDR2 is FQGNSA. The trim removed 3 bases at V and 4 bases at J, leaving 4 bases unmatched. The repertoire was sequenced with immunoSEQ multiplex PCR; TCRdb's copy has only in-frame clones and lacks some. This table holds about 12,000 clones, 65% to 85% found once. The chain couples TRBV7-2 to TRBJ2-7; 9 bases are shared with TRBD1. This clonotype was obtained from a human donor in good health. Sample: PBMCs. The CDR3 coding sequence is TGTGCCAGCAGCTTTACAGGGGGCAGGTACGAGCAGTACTTC. Its protein product is CASSFTGGRYEQYF.